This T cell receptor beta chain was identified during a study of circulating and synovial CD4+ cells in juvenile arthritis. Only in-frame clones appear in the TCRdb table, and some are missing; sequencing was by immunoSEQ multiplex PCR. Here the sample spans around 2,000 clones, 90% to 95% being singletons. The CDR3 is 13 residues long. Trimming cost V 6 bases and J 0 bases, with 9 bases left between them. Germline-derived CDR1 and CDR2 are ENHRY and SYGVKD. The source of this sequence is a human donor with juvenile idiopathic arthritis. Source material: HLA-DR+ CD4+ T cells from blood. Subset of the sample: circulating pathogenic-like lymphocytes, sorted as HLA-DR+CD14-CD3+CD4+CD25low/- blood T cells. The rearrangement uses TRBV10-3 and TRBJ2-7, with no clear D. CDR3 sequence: CAIRSPSSYEQYF. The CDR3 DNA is TGTGCCATCAGAAGTCCCAGCTCCTACGAGCAGTACTTC.